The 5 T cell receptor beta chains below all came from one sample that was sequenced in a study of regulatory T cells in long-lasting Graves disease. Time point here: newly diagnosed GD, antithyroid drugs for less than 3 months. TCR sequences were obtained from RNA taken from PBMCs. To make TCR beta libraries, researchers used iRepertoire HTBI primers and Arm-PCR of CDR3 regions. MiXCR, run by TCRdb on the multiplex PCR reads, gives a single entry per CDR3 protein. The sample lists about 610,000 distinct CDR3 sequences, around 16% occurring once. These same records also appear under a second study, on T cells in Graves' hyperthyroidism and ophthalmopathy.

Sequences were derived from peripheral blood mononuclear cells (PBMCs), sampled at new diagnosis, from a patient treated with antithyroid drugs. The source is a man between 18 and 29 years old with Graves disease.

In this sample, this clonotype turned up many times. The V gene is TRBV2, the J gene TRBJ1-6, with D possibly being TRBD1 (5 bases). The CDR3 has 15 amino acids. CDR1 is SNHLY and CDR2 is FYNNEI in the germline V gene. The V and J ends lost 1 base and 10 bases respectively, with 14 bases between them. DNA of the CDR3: TGTGCCAGCAGTGAAGTTTGGCAGGGCGAATCACCCCTCCACTTT. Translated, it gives CASSEVWQGESPLHF. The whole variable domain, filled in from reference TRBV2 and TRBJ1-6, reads EPEVTQTPSHQVTQMGQEVILRCVPISNHLYFYWYRQILGQKVEFLVSFYNNEISEKSEIFDDQFSVERPDGSNFTLKIRSTKLEDSAMYFCASSEVWQGESPLHFGNGTRLTVT.

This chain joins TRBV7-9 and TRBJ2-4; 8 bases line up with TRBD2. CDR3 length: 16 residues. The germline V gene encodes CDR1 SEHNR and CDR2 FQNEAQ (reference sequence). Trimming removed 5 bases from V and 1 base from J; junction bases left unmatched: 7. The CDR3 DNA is TGTGCCAGCAGCCCGACTCGCGGGAGGGCCAAAAACATTCAGTACTTC. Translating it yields CASSPTRGRAKNIQYF.

This chain's CDR3 is CASSPRGTSGRATAYNEQFF. DNA for the CDR3: TGTGCCAGCAGCCCTAGGGGGACTAGCGGGAGGGCCACGGCCTACAATGAGCAGTTCTTC. The rearrangement links TRBV7-6 to TRBJ2-1; 16 nucleotides align to TRBD2. The junction had 12 bases not matched to a gene; V was cut back by 5 bases and J by 2 bases. CDR1 SGHVS and CDR2 FNYEAQ come from the germline V gene. The CDR3 contains 20 residues.

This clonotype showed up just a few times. Here the CDR3 reads CASSLGGGGTYEQYF. The CDR3 DNA follows: TGCGCCAGCAGCTTGGGGGGAGGGGGCACCTACGAGCAGTACTTC. The chain combines TRBV5-1 with TRBJ2-7; D is possibly TRBD1 or TRBD2 (7 bases each). CDR3 length: 15 residues. Looked up from germline, CDR1 is SGHRS and CDR2 is YFSETQ. The V end lost 0 bases, the J end lost 2 bases, and 12 bases lay between the germline ends.

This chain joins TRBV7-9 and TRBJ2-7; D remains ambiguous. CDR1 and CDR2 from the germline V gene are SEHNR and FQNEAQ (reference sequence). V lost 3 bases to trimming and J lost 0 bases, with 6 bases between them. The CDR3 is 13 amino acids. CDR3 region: CASSFLTSYEQYF. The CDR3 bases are TGTGCCAGCAGCTTTTTGACCTCCTACGAGCAGTACTTC.